The clone carrying this TCR beta chain showed up many times. TCRdb used MiXCR to reprocess the 5' RACE reads, holding one entry per CDR3 protein. The sample has a few hundred thousand distinct CDR3 sequences; about 10% are singletons. This specimen comes from a study of identical twins. This CDR3 is 16 amino acids long. Germline assignment: CDR1 MNHEY and CDR2 SMNVEV (reference sequence). The germline V and J ends were trimmed by 6 bases and 3 bases, with 18 bases remaining between them. This TCR came from a man aged 45-65 years in good health. Sequenced sample: memory T cells sorted from blood. The V call is TRBV27, the J call TRBJ2-1; tentatively, D is TRBD2 (5 bases). As DNA, the CDR3 is TGTGCCAGCAGACCCCGAGCGGTGAATATCTACAATGAGCAGTTCTTC. Residues: CASRPRAVNIYNEQFF.